These 32 T cell receptor beta chains originate from one sample sequenced in a study of regulatory T cells in long-lasting Graves disease. Time point reported: persistent/refractory GD, antithyroid drugs over 5 years with positive TRAb. From RNA extracted from PBMCs, the TCR library was made. Construction of TCR beta libraries relied on iRepertoire HTBI primers and on Arm-PCR targeting CDR3 regions. TCRdb reanalysed the multiplex PCR reads using MiXCR and keeps one entry per CDR3 protein. The sample has hundreds of thousands of distinct CDR3 sequences, approximately 21% seen once. The specimen comprised peripheral blood mononuclear cells (PBMCs), sampled when the disease was refractory, from a patient treated with antithyroid drugs. Receptors originate from a female donor with Graves disease.

V gene TRBV28 combines with J gene TRBJ2-1; D might be TRBD2 (5 bases). The CDR3 spans 16 residues. Trimming removed 2 bases from V and 2 bases from J, with 13 bases in between. Per the germline V gene, CDR1 is MDHEN and CDR2 is SYDVKM. CDR3 in amino acids: CASSLESGATYNEQFF. The CDR3 region has the DNA TGTGCCAGCAGTTTAGAGAGCGGAGCAACCTACAATGAGCAGTTCTTC.

The rearrangement uses TRBV28 and TRBJ2-2; TRBD2 matches 9 bases. CDR3 size: 16 residues. V lost 6 bases, J lost 6 bases, and 11 bases stayed unmatched. The germline V gene has CDR1 MDHEN and CDR2 SYDVKM. Written as DNA, the CDR3 is TGTGCCAGCAGGTTGACAGTAGCGGGGGTTCCCGGGGAGCTGTTTTTT. Amino acid sequence: CASRLTVAGVPGELFF.

The genes are TRBV20-1 and TRBJ1-3, with 7 positions matching TRBD1. Germline CDR1 DFQATT, CDR2 SNEGSKA (reference sequence). This CDR3 region has 14 residues. The V gene end was trimmed by 6 bases and the J gene end by 0 bases; junction bases not matched to a gene: 5. The CDR3 nucleotides are TGCAGTGCCCACGACAGGGCCTCTGGAAACACCATATATTTT. Translation gives CSAHDRASGNTIYF.

The chain combines TRBV18 with TRBJ2-7, with a weak D call TRBD2 (5 bases). The germline V gene has CDR1 KGHSH and CDR2 LQKENI. This CDR3 comprises 13 residues. V lost 6 bases to trimming and J lost 8 bases, with 17 bases between them. Written as DNA, the CDR3 is TGTGCCAGCTCCTCAGACACGGGGAATAAGCAGTACTTC. Protein sequence: CASSSDTGNKQYF.

This clonotype was seen at least ten times. The chain uses TRBV11-2 and TRBJ2-5, with D perhaps TRBD1 or TRBD2 (6 bases each). The V and J ends lost 1 base and 3 bases respectively, with 12 bases between them. CDR1 SGHAT and CDR2 FQNNGV come from the germline V gene. The CDR3 runs 15 residues. DNA for the CDR3: TGTGCCAGCAGCTTAGCTTTCGGGGGCGAAGAGACCCAGTACTTC. Its translation: CASSLAFGGEETQYF.

This clonotype was seen at least ten times. The chain is built from TRBV19 and TRBJ1-4, with D uncertain. The germline V and J ends were trimmed by 6 bases and 7 bases, with 18 bases remaining between them. Germline CDR1 and CDR2: LNHDA and SQIVND (reference sequence). The CDR3 has 15 residues. CDR3 coding DNA: TGTGCCAGTAGCCCCTATAGGGCCTGGGGTGAAAAACTGTTTTTT. Amino acids: CASSPYRAWGEKLFF.

This clonotype was picked up a small number of times. In nucleotides, the CDR3 is TGTGCCAGCAGCGTAGGGGGGGTTCGCGGCTACACCTTC. As protein: CASSVGGVRGYTF. J is TRBJ1-2 and V is TRBV9; TRBD1 might be the D (5 bases). Trimming left V 0 bases short and J 8 bases short, with 11 bases between. Germline assignment: CDR1 SGDLS and CDR2 YYNGEE. The CDR3 length is 13 residues.

This chain links TRBV28 with TRBJ2-3; D could derive from TRBD1 or TRBD2 (7 bases each). Germline V gene sequence: CDR1 MDHEN, CDR2 SYDVKM. V was clipped by 6 bases and J by 3 bases, with 19 bases between them. The CDR3 is 16 amino acids. CDR3 loop: CASRGGLGGRTDTQYF. In DNA form, the CDR3 reads TGTGCCAGCAGGGGAGGACTAGGGGGCAGGACAGATACGCAGTATTTT.

This clonotype occurred many times. This chain uses TRBV10-1 with TRBJ2-5; D ambiguous. This CDR3 is built from 14 residues. CDR1 and CDR2 (germline): WNHNN, SYGVQD (reference sequence). The V end lost 0 bases, the J end lost 3 bases, and 8 bases lay between the germline ends. In nucleotides, the CDR3 is TGCGCCAGCAGTGAGTCGATTTGGGAAGAGACCCAGTACTTC. Translation: CASSESIWEETQYF.

This clonotype was picked up a small number of times. This rearrangement joins TRBV9 to TRBJ1-4; D uncertain. The V end was cut by 0 bases, the J end by 0 bases, with 12 bases between. Germline V CDR1 and CDR2: SGDLS, YYNGEE. There are 17 residues in the CDR3. The CDR3 region has the DNA TGTGCCAGCAGCGTAGACGGATCCGGAGCAACTAATGAAAAACTGTTTTTT. As protein: CASSVDGSGATNEKLFF.

For this clonotype: This CDR3 is missing its conserved last phenylalanine or tryptophan, likely due to a read error. The chain employs TRBV15 and TRBJ2-2; TRBD1 matches 11 bases. Germline assignment: CDR1 LNHNV and CDR2 YYDKDF (reference sequence). J lost 0 bases, V lost 2 bases, and 2 bases had no gene match. This CDR3 contains 17 residues. The CDR3 coding sequence is TGTGCCACCAGCAGATGGACAGGGGGCGCGAACACCGGGGAGCTGTTTCTT. Translation: CATSRWTGGANTGELFL.

This clonotype turned up a few times. The V and J genes are TRBV29-1 and TRBJ2-7, with TRBD1 as a possible D gene (5 bases). Germline-derived CDR1 and CDR2 are SQVTM and ANQGSEA. This CDR3 comprises 12 residues. Trimming left V 2 bases short and J 2 bases short, with 7 bases between. The CDR3 DNA reads as TGCAGCGTTGAACCAGGGCCCTACGAGCAGTACTTC. Protein: CSVEPGPYEQYF.

In its sample, this clonotype was seen many times. This chain joins TRBV12-3 or TRBV12-4 and TRBJ1-1; D gene unclear. The V gene lost 5 bases and the J gene lost 1 base, with 11 bases spanning the gap. This CDR3 is built from 14 residues. The CDR3 loop reads CASSIQSGNTEAFF. In DNA form, the CDR3 reads TGTGCCAGCAGTATTCAAAGTGGGAACACTGAAGCTTTCTTT.

The table lists this clonotype with many counts. The CDR3 DNA reads as TGCGCCAGCAGCCACGACAGGGGGATGAACACCGGGGAGCTGTTTTTT. It codes for CASSHDRGMNTGELFF. The V gene is TRBV5-1, the J gene TRBJ2-2; 9 bases are a match to TRBD1. In germline, CDR1 is SGHRS, CDR2 YFSETQ. CDR3 size: 16 residues. Trimming cost V 4 bases and J 1 base; bases outside gene matches: 5.

This chain links TRBV28 with TRBJ2-2, with D uncertain. Germline assignment: CDR1 MDHEN and CDR2 SYDVKM. CDR3 size: 13 residues. V was trimmed by 3 bases and J by 5 bases, leaving 7 bases between them. The CDR3 nucleotides read TGTGCCAGCAGTTTTCAGGAGACCGGGGAGCTGTTTTTT. Residues: CASSFQETGELFF. The full variable domain, its missing parts supplied by reference TRBV28 and TRBJ2-2, is DVKVTQSSRYLVKRTGEKVFLECVQDMDHENMFWYRQDPGLGLRLIYFSYDVKMKEKGDIPEGYSVSREKKERFSLILESASTNQTSMYLCASSFQETGELFFGEGSRLTVL.

The table lists this clonotype with many counts. The chain recombines TRBV7-2 with TRBJ1-2; TRBD1 might be the D (5 bases). Germline-derived CDR1 and CDR2 are SGHTA and FQGNSA. With 5 bases removed from V and 2 bases from J, the gap between germline ends came to 15 bases. CDR3 length: 15 residues. CDR3 loop: CASSPITTANYGYTF. In DNA form, the CDR3 reads TGTGCCAGCAGCCCAATAACGACAGCGAACTATGGCTACACCTTC.

In this sample, this clonotype turned up a few times. The chain combines TRBV29-1 with TRBJ2-2; possible D gene TRBD1, 5 bases. With 1 base removed from V and 6 bases from J, the gap between germline ends came to 9 bases. The CDR3 loop spans 13 amino acids. Germline CDR1 reads SQVTM; CDR2 reads ANQGSEA. This chain's CDR3 is CSVEGIGAGELFF. The CDR3 nucleotides read TGCAGCGTTGAAGGGATAGGGGCCGGGGAGCTGTTTTTT.

The chain employs TRBV20-1 and TRBJ2-2, with 7 nucleotides matching TRBD1. This CDR3 spans 17 amino acids. CDR1 and CDR2 from the germline V gene are DFQATT and SNEGSKA (reference sequence). The junction had 9 bases not matched to a gene; V was cut back by 0 bases and J by 2 bases. CDR3: CSARDRWGQPNTGELFF. The CDR3 coding sequence is TGCAGTGCTAGAGATAGGTGGGGACAGCCAAACACCGGGGAGCTGTTTTTT.

This clonotype was seen many times. The J gene is TRBJ1-2, the V gene TRBV19, with D perhaps matching TRBD1 (5 bases). With 5 bases removed from V and 7 bases from J, the gap between germline ends came to 11 bases. The length of the CDR3 is 12 residues. Germline CDR1 reads LNHDA; CDR2 reads SQIVND (reference sequence). The CDR3 DNA is TGTGCCAGTAGTCAGACAGCGTTTGGCTACACCTTC. Protein product: CASSQTAFGYTF. The full variable domain, in which reference TRBV19 and TRBJ1-2 provide the parts outside the CDR3, is DGGITQSPKYLFRKEGQNVTLSCEQNLNHDAMYWYRQDPGQGLRLIYYSQIVNDFQKGDIAEGYSVSREKKESFPLTVTSAQKNPTAFYLCASSQTAFGYTFGSGTRLTVV.

This clonotype appeared a few times. The chain is built from TRBV7-8 and TRBJ2-7; TRBD1 aligns across 7 bases. With 5 bases clipped from V and 5 bases from J, the junction kept 12 bases outside the gene matches. The germline gives CDR1 SGHVS, CDR2 FQNEAQ. The CDR3 loop spans 15 amino acids. Written as DNA, the CDR3 is TGTGCCAGCAGCCGACGGACAGGCACCGGGGACGAGCAGTACTTC. It yields the protein CASSRRTGTGDEQYF.

The sample holds a few counts of this clonotype. Its ends do not fully match the called genes, so a read error is possible. The J gene is TRBJ1-1, the V gene TRBV7-8, with TRBD1 as a possible D gene (6 bases). Germline V gives CDR1 SGHVS, CDR2 FQNEAQ. There are 15 residues in the CDR3. Written as DNA, the CDR3 is TGTGCCAGCAGCTTAATTTCAGGCGGGGACACTGGAGCTTTCTTT. As protein: CASSLISGGDTGAFF. Supplemented by reference TRBV7-8 and TRBJ1-1, the full variable domain reads GAGVSQSPRYKVAKRGQDVALRCDPISGHVSLFWYQQALGQGPEFLTYFQNEAQLDKSGLPSDRFFAERPEGSVSTLKIQRTQQEDSAVYLCASSLISGGDTGAFFGQGTRLTVV.

The chain couples TRBV2 to TRBJ2-1; weak D call: TRBD2 (6 bases). Germline V CDR1 and CDR2: SNHLY, FYNNEI. This CDR3 spans 16 amino acids. V lost 6 bases and J lost 5, with 20 bases in between. The CDR3 sequence is CASRKGLSRRDNEQFF. The DNA of the CDR3 is TGTGCCAGCAGGAAAGGACTGTCCCGGAGGGACAATGAGCAGTTCTTC.

This clonotype was recorded at least ten times. The V call is TRBV6-1, the J call TRBJ1-1; D possibly corresponds to TRBD1 (6 bases). Germline assignment: CDR1 MNHNS and CDR2 SASEGT. V lost 6 bases to trimming and J lost 4 bases, with 27 bases between them. The CDR3 loop spans 18 amino acids. The chain's CDR3 is CASRKSAQQGMASTEAFF. Written as DNA, the CDR3 is TGTGCCAGCAGAAAAAGCGCTCAACAGGGAATGGCGAGCACTGAAGCTTTCTTT.

In this sample, this clonotype turned up many times. This chain uses TRBV27 with TRBJ1-2; D is unresolved. The V end was cut by 6 bases, the J end by 7 bases, with 15 bases between. Germline V gives CDR1 MNHEY, CDR2 SMNVEV (reference sequence). The length of the CDR3 is 13 residues. The CDR3, as DNA: TGTGCCAGCAGGACCAACCCACGGGGTGGCTACACCTTC. Its translation: CASRTNPRGGYTF.

This clonotype was seen repeatedly, ten times or more. This rearrangement joins TRBV28 to TRBJ2-7; D unresolved. Germline assignment: CDR1 MDHEN and CDR2 SYDVKM. CDR3 size: 15 residues. Trimming took 7 bases from V and 7 from J, leaving 23 bases between them. Here the CDR3 DNA reads TGTGCCAGCAATCTAGGTTTAGGGCCAAGTAGGGAGCAGTACTTC. Its translation: CASNLGLGPSREQYF.

This clonotype was seen repeatedly, ten times or more. The V call is TRBV6-2 or TRBV6-3, the J call TRBJ2-7, with D possibly called TRBD1 or TRBD2 (5 bases each). Germline CDR1 is MNHEY and CDR2 is SVGEGT. V was trimmed by 7 bases and J by 2 bases, leaving 15 bases between them. The CDR3 is made up of 14 amino acids. CDR3 coding DNA: TGTGCCAGCACCTACTCCGGGACGCCCTACGAGCAGTACTTC. This encodes CASTYSGTPYEQYF.

This clonotype showed up many times. The chain couples TRBV11-2 to TRBJ2-5; 7 bases agree with TRBD1. Germline assignment: CDR1 SGHAT and CDR2 FQNNGV. V was clipped by 3 bases and J by 0 bases; unmatched bases: 4. This CDR3 has 15 residues. The chain's CDR3 is CASSLGQLYQETQYF. In DNA, the CDR3 is TGTGCCAGCAGCTTGGGACAGTTGTACCAAGAGACCCAGTACTTC. The entire variable domain, with the rest obtained from reference TRBV11-2 and TRBJ2-5, is as follows: EAGVAQSPRYKIIEKRQSVAFWCNPISGHATLYWYQQILGQGPKLLIQFQNNGVVDDSQLPKDRFSAERLKGVDSTLKIQPAKLEDSAVYLCASSLGQLYQETQYFGPGTRLLVL.

Many counts were recorded for this clonotype. The chain combines TRBV12-3 or TRBV12-4 with TRBJ2-7; D is ambiguous. The CDR3 length is 13 residues. The V end was cut by 5 bases, the J end by 6 bases, with 14 bases between. The CDR3 nucleotides read TGTGCCAGCAGTCAGGACGAGCCGGGCGAGCAGTACTTC. Residues: CASSQDEPGEQYF.

About this clonotype itself: The CDR3 carries no conserved terminal phenylalanine or tryptophan, so it likely arises from a read error. The chain uses TRBV5-1 and TRBJ2-7; the D is unclear. Germline CDR1 and CDR2: SGHRS and YFSETQ. Deletions cut 1 base from V and 8 bases from J, with 7 bases between. This CDR3 spans 11 amino acids. The CDR3 spells CASSLMGKQYL. The DNA of the CDR3 is TGCGCCAGCAGCTTGATGGGAAAGCAGTACCTC.

This clonotype was picked up a small number of times. In nucleotides, the CDR3 is TGTGCCAGCAGCCCCCGGGACAGGGGCACAGATACGCAGTATTTT. Translated: CASSPRDRGTDTQYF. The chain has TRBV13 and TRBJ2-3, with 9 bases fitting TRBD1. There are 15 residues in the CDR3. Germline V CDR1 and CDR2: PRHDT, FYEKMQ (reference sequence). V shed 5 bases and J 1 base; nucleotides not matched to a gene: 4.

There are many counts of this clonotype. This rearrangement joins TRBV28 to TRBJ1-1; TRBD1 matches at 7 bases. Germline V gene data show CDR1 as MDHEN and CDR2 as SYDVKM. CDR3 length equals 15 residues. J gave up 1 base and V 6 bases, and 8 bases lay outside the gene matches. The CDR3 sequence is CASRPPGGWNTEAFF. The CDR3 DNA reads as TGTGCCAGCAGGCCTCCAGGGGGGTGGAACACTGAAGCTTTCTTT.

There are many counts of this clonotype. The rearrangement uses TRBV3-1 and TRBJ2-7; 7 bases line up with TRBD1. V trimming: 5 bases; J trimming: 0 bases; junction bases outside the gene matches: 4. The CDR3 is made up of 14 amino acids. From germline, CDR1 is LGHDT and CDR2 YNNKEL (reference sequence). The CDR3 is CASSRRDSSYEQYF. CDR3 nucleotide sequence: TGTGCCAGCAGCAGACGGGACAGCTCCTACGAGCAGTACTTC.